The rows below give T cell receptor beta chains drawn from one sample of a study of blood T cell repertoires in COVID-19. Only in-frame clones appear in the TCRdb table, and some are missing; sequencing was by immunoSEQ multiplex PCR. The sample yields about 240,000 clones, about four fifths seen once. Sequences were obtained from peripheral blood. These receptors were obtained from a woman aged 80 or older with acute or convalescent COVID-19. CDR3s include the opening cysteine and the closing phenylalanine or tryptophan. A D gene is named only where the DNA matches it firmly. Some rows have no size entry. The others give once, few or many, or a class for an expanded clone.

J: TRBJ1-6; size: NA; V: TRBV2; D: NA; DNA: TGTGCCAGCAACGTACTTCGGGGGGATTCACCCCTCCACTTT; CDR3: CASNVLRGDSPLHF
J: TRBJ2-7; size: few; V: TRBV30; D: TRBD2; DNA: TGTGCCTGGAGCGCCAGCGGGGGAATCTCCTACGAGCAGTACTTC; CDR3: CAWSASGGISYEQYF
J: TRBJ1-1; size: once; V: TRBV3-1/TRBV3-2; D: NA; DNA: TGTGCCAGCAGCAAACCAGGAGGGGACACTGAAGCTTTCTTT; CDR3: CASSKPGGDTEAFF
J: TRBJ1-6; size: NA; V: TRBV11-2; D: NA; DNA: TGTGCCAGCAATTTACTGGGGGCACTTAATTCACCCCTCCACTTT; CDR3: CASNLLGALNSPLHF
J: TRBJ1-2; size: NA; V: TRBV5-1; D: NA; DNA: TGCGCCAGCAGCTTGGAATCAGGTTACGGAGGCTACACCTTC; CDR3: CASSLESGYGGYTF
J: TRBJ1-4; size: NA; V: TRBV5-1; D: TRBD1; DNA: TGCGCCAGCAGCTTGGGGGACAGGCTTAATGAAAAACTGTTTTTT; CDR3: CASSLGDRLNEKLFF
J: TRBJ2-3; size: NA; V: TRBV6-5; D: NA; DNA: TGTGCCACAGGTCCAAGCAGCACAGATACGCAGTATTTT; CDR3: CATGPSSTDTQYF
J: TRBJ1-2; size: NA; V: TRBV7-9; D: TRBD1; DNA: TGTGCCAGCAGCCTACCAGGGGGACGTGGCTACACCTTC; CDR3: CASSLPGGRGYTF
J: TRBJ1-2; size: NA; V: TRBV6-5; D: TRBD1; DNA: TGTGCCAGCAGTTACGGACAGGGTCATTCCGATGGCTACACCTTC; CDR3: CASSYGQGHSDGYTF
J: TRBJ1-1; size: NA; V: TRBV18; D: NA; DNA: TGTGCCAGCTCACCCCTGTCCTCGAACACTGAAGCTTTCTTT; CDR3: CASSPLSSNTEAFF
J: TRBJ1-4; size: once; V: TRBV3-1/TRBV3-2; D: NA; DNA: TGTGCCAGCAGCCAAGCAAGGAGGACTAATGAAAAACTGTTTTTT; CDR3: CASSQARRTNEKLFF
J: TRBJ1-4; size: once; V: TRBV19; D: TRBD1; DNA: TGTGCCAGTAGGAACAGGGGCGGAAAACTGTTTTTT; CDR3: CASRNRGGKLFF
J: TRBJ1-2; size: NA; V: TRBV28; D: TRBD1; DNA: TGTGCCAGCAAAGGGACAGGGACTAACTATGGCTACACCTTC; CDR3: CASKGTGTNYGYTF
J: TRBJ2-2; size: NA; V: TRBV11-2; D: NA; DNA: TGTGCCAGCAGCTTTCGGACATTCACCGGGGAGCTGTTTTTT; CDR3: CASSFRTFTGELFF
J: TRBJ1-1; size: NA; V: TRBV6-1; D: NA; DNA: TGTGCCAGCAGTGTTCGCGGGACCTCCCTTATGAACACTGAAGCTTTCTTT; CDR3: CASSVRGTSLMNTEAFF
J: TRBJ2-2; size: many; V: TRBV27; D: NA; DNA: TGTGCCAGCAGTTTCGAAACGAGAGGCACCGGGGAGCTGTTTTTT; CDR3: CASSFETRGTGELFF
J: TRBJ2-7; size: once; V: TRBV6-6; D: TRBD1; DNA: TGTGCCAGCAGTCCGGACAGGGGGCCGATTCCACGAAACGAGCAGTACTTC; CDR3: CASSPDRGPIPRNEQYF